These T cell receptor beta chains were read from a single sample in a study of blood T cell repertoires in COVID-19. Assay used: immunoSEQ multiplex PCR; TCRdb lists only in-frame clones, some missing. The sample holds over 85,000 clones, roughly four fifths seen once. The sample consisted of peripheral blood. The receptors come from a woman aged 60 to 75 with acute or convalescent COVID-19. Both conserved end residues are part of each CDR3. D genes are given only for firm matches. For some rows the clone size is stated as once, few or many, or as a class when expanded; others skip it.

cdr3_nt: TGTGCCAGTAGACGTGGGGCAGGGGGCTATAGCAATCAGCCCCAGCATTTT
cdr3_aa: CASRRGAGGYSNQPQHF
clone_size: few
j_call: TRBJ1-5
d_call: TRBD1
v_call: TRBV19

cdr3_nt: TGTGCCAGCAAGTTGCCCCAAGGGGGGAGAGGCGGGGGTGCTCCCCGCACAGATACGCAGTATTTT
cdr3_aa: CASKLPQGGRGGGAPRTDTQYF
clone_size: few
j_call: TRBJ2-3
d_call: NA
v_call: TRBV28

cdr3_nt: TGCGCCAGCAGCCAAGACGGGGGGGACACAAATAATTCACCCCTCCACTTT
cdr3_aa: CASSQDGGDTNNSPLHF
clone_size: NA
j_call: TRBJ1-6
d_call: NA
v_call: TRBV4-3

cdr3_nt: TGTGCCAGCAGCTCAGAAAACAGGGTCGATTCACCCCTCCACTTT
cdr3_aa: CASSSENRVDSPLHF
clone_size: NA
j_call: TRBJ1-6
d_call: NA
v_call: TRBV7-8

cdr3_nt: TGCGCCAGCAGCCAAGACTCCCGCGGGGGGGCTGTTGAGCAGTTCTTC
cdr3_aa: CASSQDSRGGAVEQFF
clone_size: NA
j_call: TRBJ2-1
d_call: TRBD2
v_call: TRBV4-3

cdr3_nt: TGCGCCAGCAGCTTGACCCATGGTTACAGGGGGACAAACACCGGGGAGCTGTTTTTT
cdr3_aa: CASSLTHGYRGTNTGELFF
clone_size: NA
j_call: TRBJ2-2
d_call: TRBD1
v_call: TRBV5-1

cdr3_nt: TGTGCCAGCAGTATCACCGGGGGCCAAGAGACCCAGTACTTC
cdr3_aa: CASSITGGQETQYF
clone_size: NA
j_call: TRBJ2-5
d_call: NA
v_call: TRBV5-4

cdr3_nt: TGTGCCACCGCCGACAGGGTGGGCAATCAGCCCCAGCATTTT
cdr3_aa: CATADRVGNQPQHF
clone_size: NA
j_call: TRBJ1-5
d_call: TRBD1
v_call: TRBV10-3

cdr3_nt: TGCGCCAGCAGCTACTTAGCCCCCTCTGAGACCCAGTACTTC
cdr3_aa: CASSYLAPSETQYF
clone_size: once
j_call: TRBJ2-5
d_call: NA
v_call: TRBV5-1

cdr3_nt: TGCGCCAGCAGCTCGACGGGAGCTTGGAATGAGCAGTTCTTC
cdr3_aa: CASSSTGAWNEQFF
clone_size: NA
j_call: TRBJ2-1
d_call: NA
v_call: TRBV5-1

cdr3_nt: TGTGCCAGCAGCTTAGGTTCGTATCAGCCCCAGCATTTT
cdr3_aa: CASSLGSYQPQHF
clone_size: NA
j_call: TRBJ1-5
d_call: NA
v_call: TRBV11-3

cdr3_nt: TGTGCCAGTAACAGGGGGCTTGGACAGCCCCAGCATTTT
cdr3_aa: CASNRGLGQPQHF
clone_size: NA
j_call: TRBJ1-5
d_call: TRBD1
v_call: TRBV19

cdr3_nt: TGTGCCAGTAGTGTACAGGGGGCGGATGAGCAGTTCTTC
cdr3_aa: CASSVQGADEQFF
clone_size: NA
j_call: TRBJ2-1
d_call: TRBD1
v_call: TRBV19

cdr3_nt: TGTGCCTGGACCCTCGGGACAGATACGCAGTATTTT
cdr3_aa: CAWTLGTDTQYF
clone_size: NA
j_call: TRBJ2-3
d_call: NA
v_call: TRBV30

cdr3_nt: TGCGCCAGCAGCTTGGGCAGGGAAGCTGAAGCTTTCTTT
cdr3_aa: CASSLGREAEAFF
clone_size: NA
j_call: TRBJ1-1
d_call: NA
v_call: TRBV5-1

cdr3_nt: TGTGCCATCAGTGAGGATCGGGACAGACCCTATGGCTACACCTTC
cdr3_aa: CAISEDRDRPYGYTF
clone_size: NA
j_call: TRBJ1-2
d_call: TRBD1
v_call: TRBV10-3

cdr3_nt: TGTGCCAGCAGTGAAGGGACTAGCGGGGGAAACACAGATACGCAGTATTTT
cdr3_aa: CASSEGTSGGNTDTQYF
clone_size: NA
j_call: TRBJ2-3
d_call: TRBD2
v_call: TRBV2

cdr3_nt: TGTGCCAGCGGAAAAGGGACAGGGGTAGTCTACGAGCAGTACTTC
cdr3_aa: CASGKGTGVVYEQYF
clone_size: NA
j_call: TRBJ2-7
d_call: TRBD1
v_call: TRBV28

cdr3_nt: TGTGCCAGCAGCCTAATAGCGGGGGGGCCTCCCAATGAGCAGTTCTTC
cdr3_aa: CASSLIAGGPPNEQFF
clone_size: NA
j_call: TRBJ2-1
d_call: TRBD2
v_call: TRBV3-1/TRBV3-2

cdr3_nt: TGTGCCAGCAGCACAAGACCAGGGAGGACTGAAGCTTTCTTT
cdr3_aa: CASSTRPGRTEAFF
clone_size: NA
j_call: TRBJ1-1
d_call: NA
v_call: TRBV6-2/TRBV6-3

cdr3_nt: TGTGCCAGCAGCGTTCACGGAGAGGCTACTGAAGCTTTCTTT
cdr3_aa: CASSVHGEATEAFF
clone_size: once
j_call: TRBJ1-1
d_call: NA
v_call: TRBV9

cdr3_nt: TGTGCCTGGAGACAGGGAGATCGGTCACCCCTCCACTTT
cdr3_aa: CAWRQGDRSPLHF
clone_size: NA
j_call: TRBJ1-6
d_call: NA
v_call: TRBV30

cdr3_nt: TGTGCCAGCAGTGGGGCAGGGGCTGAGAATCAGCCCCAGCATTTT
cdr3_aa: CASSGAGAENQPQHF
clone_size: NA
j_call: TRBJ1-5
d_call: NA
v_call: TRBV2

cdr3_nt: TGTGCCAGCAGCTTAGAGGGACAGGGGAATCAGCCCCAGCATTTT
cdr3_aa: CASSLEGQGNQPQHF
clone_size: once
j_call: TRBJ1-5
d_call: TRBD1
v_call: TRBV11-2

cdr3_nt: TGTGCCAGCAGCAAACACCTTAACTATGGCTACACCTTC
cdr3_aa: CASSKHLNYGYTF
clone_size: NA
j_call: TRBJ1-2
d_call: NA
v_call: TRBV6-5

cdr3_nt: TGTGCCTGGACCCCCGGCCCGGGGGGAACTGAAGCTTTCTTT
cdr3_aa: CAWTPGPGGTEAFF
clone_size: NA
j_call: TRBJ1-1
d_call: NA
v_call: TRBV30

cdr3_nt: TGCGCCAGCAGCCAATGGACAGGGGCCTCTGGAAACACCATATATTTT
cdr3_aa: CASSQWTGASGNTIYF
clone_size: NA
j_call: TRBJ1-3
d_call: TRBD1
v_call: TRBV4-1

cdr3_nt: TGTGCCAGCAGTCGGCGGGGGGGCGGGACAGATACGCAGTATTTT
cdr3_aa: CASSRRGGGTDTQYF
clone_size: NA
j_call: TRBJ2-3
d_call: TRBD2
v_call: TRBV6-5

cdr3_nt: TGTGCCAGCAGTGAAACCCTTACATTGGATACGCAGTATTTT
cdr3_aa: CASSETLTLDTQYF
clone_size: few
j_call: TRBJ2-3
d_call: NA
v_call: TRBV2

cdr3_nt: TGTGCCTGGAGAGGAGGGAATGAGCAGTTCTTC
cdr3_aa: CAWRGGNEQFF
clone_size: NA
j_call: TRBJ2-1
d_call: NA
v_call: TRBV30

cdr3_nt: TGTGCCAGCAGTTTCGAGACAGGGGGTGACAACGAGCAGTACTTC
cdr3_aa: CASSFETGGDNEQYF
clone_size: NA
j_call: TRBJ2-7
d_call: TRBD1
v_call: TRBV28

cdr3_nt: TGTGCCAGCAGCTTATCAGGTGCGGGTGGCTACACCTTC
cdr3_aa: CASSLSGAGGYTF
clone_size: NA
j_call: TRBJ1-2
d_call: NA
v_call: TRBV11-2

cdr3_nt: TGTGCCAGCAGCCCCCGGGACAGGGGATCCTACGAGCAGTACTTC
cdr3_aa: CASSPRDRGSYEQYF
clone_size: NA
j_call: TRBJ2-7
d_call: TRBD1
v_call: TRBV6-5

cdr3_nt: TGTGCCAGCAGCCAAGAAAAAGGGGGTAGAGGTGAGCAGTTCTTC
cdr3_aa: CASSQEKGGRGEQFF
clone_size: few
j_call: TRBJ2-1
d_call: NA
v_call: TRBV4-2

cdr3_nt: TGTGCCAGCAGCGTAGGGACAGAGGAAAATCAGCCCCAGCATTTT
cdr3_aa: CASSVGTEENQPQHF
clone_size: once
j_call: TRBJ1-5
d_call: NA
v_call: TRBV9

cdr3_nt: TGTGCCAGCAGCCAAGCCGAACAGGGGCTGTCTAATGAAAAACTGTTTTTT
cdr3_aa: CASSQAEQGLSNEKLFF
clone_size: NA
j_call: TRBJ1-4
d_call: TRBD1
v_call: TRBV14

cdr3_nt: TGTGCCACCGCAGCGGGGGGCCCCACAGATACGCAGTATTTT
cdr3_aa: CATAAGGPTDTQYF
clone_size: once
j_call: TRBJ2-3
d_call: TRBD2
v_call: TRBV24-1

cdr3_nt: TGTGCCAGCACCCCGACAGGATCTTACTATGGCTACACCTTC
cdr3_aa: CASTPTGSYYGYTF
clone_size: NA
j_call: TRBJ1-2
d_call: NA
v_call: TRBV5-4

cdr3_nt: TGTGCCAGCAGCTTGGCGACGGGAACTATGAACACTGAAGCTTTCTTT
cdr3_aa: CASSLATGTMNTEAFF
clone_size: NA
j_call: TRBJ1-1
d_call: NA
v_call: TRBV5-6

cdr3_nt: TGTGCCAGCAGTCGCGCATTCTCTGGAAACACCATATATTTT
cdr3_aa: CASSRAFSGNTIYF
clone_size: NA
j_call: TRBJ1-3
d_call: NA
v_call: TRBV3-1/TRBV3-2

cdr3_nt: TGTGCCAGCAGCTTGGGTCAGGGGATGAAAGAGACCCAGTACTTC
cdr3_aa: CASSLGQGMKETQYF
clone_size: few
j_call: TRBJ2-5
d_call: NA
v_call: TRBV5-8

cdr3_nt: TGCGCCAGCAGCAGACAGGGCAATGAGCAGTTCTTC
cdr3_aa: CASSRQGNEQFF
clone_size: NA
j_call: TRBJ2-1
d_call: TRBD1
v_call: TRBV4-1

cdr3_nt: TGTGCCAGTCAAGGGAGGACCGTCCCCTACGAGCAGTACTTC
cdr3_aa: CASQGRTVPYEQYF
clone_size: NA
j_call: TRBJ2-7
d_call: NA
v_call: TRBV3-1/TRBV3-2

cdr3_nt: TGTGCCAGCAGCGAACAGGGCGTCACTGAAGCTTTCTTT
cdr3_aa: CASSEQGVTEAFF
clone_size: NA
j_call: TRBJ1-1
d_call: NA
v_call: TRBV7-2

cdr3_nt: TGTGCCAGCAGCCAATTCCTAGGAGATGAAAAACTGTTTTTT
cdr3_aa: CASSQFLGDEKLFF
clone_size: NA
j_call: TRBJ1-4
d_call: NA
v_call: TRBV14

cdr3_nt: TGTGCCAGCAGTTTCGCCACAGGGGCCACTGAAGCTTTCTTT
cdr3_aa: CASSFATGATEAFF
clone_size: few
j_call: TRBJ1-1
d_call: TRBD1
v_call: TRBV27

cdr3_nt: TGTGCCAGTAGACCCCAGGGCAGGAACACCATATATTTT
cdr3_aa: CASRPQGRNTIYF
clone_size: NA
j_call: TRBJ1-3
d_call: NA
v_call: TRBV19

cdr3_nt: TGTGCCAGCAGCTTAGGGACTACCTACGAGCAGTACTTC
cdr3_aa: CASSLGTTYEQYF
clone_size: NA
j_call: TRBJ2-7
d_call: NA
v_call: TRBV11-2

cdr3_nt: TGTGCCAGCAGCCTCGACAGTTCCCAGCATTTT
cdr3_aa: CASSLDSSQHF
clone_size: NA
j_call: TRBJ1-5
d_call: NA
v_call: TRBV7-9